This T cell receptor beta chain was sequenced in a study of T-cell reconstitution after alpha-beta-depleted transplantation in children. A library of TCRbeta sequences, prepared with unique molecular identifiers, was generated. A single record per CDR3 protein comes from TCRdb applying MiXCR to the PCR reads. The sample has hundreds of thousands of distinct CDR3 sequences, roughly 17% seen once. The V end lost 4 bases, the J end lost 4 bases, and 10 bases lay between the germline ends. Germline assignment: CDR1 DFQATT and CDR2 SNEGSKA (reference sequence). The CDR3 has 12 amino acids. The sequence was collected from a human donor who donated a stem cell graft to a child with acute myeloid leukemia. The sequenced sample was PBMCs from the stem cell graft donor, obtained from the stem cell graft. This chain links TRBV20-1 with TRBJ2-5; TRBD2 is a possible D gene (6 bases). The CDR3 region is CSATLEGETQYF. Written as DNA, the CDR3 is TGCAGTGCTACCCTGGAGGGAGAGACCCAGTACTTC.